One sample yielded the 14 T cell receptor beta chains listed below, sequenced in a study of blood T cell repertoires in COVID-19. Profiled with immunoSEQ multiplex PCR; TCRdb holds only in-frame clones, not every one. The sample comprises 130,000 or so clones, about four fifths of which are singletons, and about 18% rests with the top ten. The sequenced material came from peripheral blood. These receptors originate from a woman of 80 years or more with acute or convalescent COVID-19.

This clone appeared a few times. The chain couples TRBV18 to TRBJ1-5, with 9 bases aligning to TRBD1. Germline V CDR1 and CDR2: KGHSH, LQKENI. The CDR3 covers 14 residues. The J segment lost 4 bases and the V segment lost 6 bases, leaving 4 bases of the junction unmatched. CDR3: CASSRDRDNQPQHF. In nucleotides, the CDR3 is TGTGCCAGCTCTCGGGACAGGGATAATCAGCCCCAGCATTTT. Full variable domain (missing parts from reference TRBV18 and TRBJ1-5): NAGVMQNPRHLVRRRGQEARLRCSPMKGHSHVYWYRQLPEEGLKFMVYLQKENIIDESGMPKERFSAEFPKEGPSILRIQQVVRGDSAAYFCASSRDRDNQPQHFGDGTRLSIL.

This clone was detected only once. V is TRBV7-2 and J is TRBJ2-1; 9 bases map to TRBD1. Germline V gives CDR1 SGHTA, CDR2 FQGNSA. CDR3 size: 15 residues. V shed 3 bases and J 7 bases; nucleotides not matched to a gene: 7. The CDR3 region has the DNA TGTGCCAGCAGCTTCGGACAGGGGATGGGGAATGAGCAGTTCTTC. Protein: CASSFGQGMGNEQFF.

This clone was found a few times. The chain joins TRBV5-4 to TRBJ2-2, with TRBD2 as a possible D gene (5 bases). The CDR3 has 16 residues. Germline V lookup: CDR1 SGHNT, CDR2 YYREEE (reference sequence). V lost 4 bases, J lost 2 bases, and 15 bases lay in between. CDR3 sequence reads: CASSPEGAENTGELFF. CDR3 bases: TGTGCCAGCAGCCCCGAAGGAGCGGAAAACACCGGGGAGCTGTTTTTT.

CDR3 region: CASSHGTGGVENTEAFF. CDR3 DNA: TGTGCCAGCAGCCACGGGACAGGGGGCGTTGAGAACACTGAAGCTTTCTTT. The gene calls are TRBV5-4 and TRBJ1-1; 12 bases agree with TRBD1. CDR1 and CDR2 (germline): SGHNT, YYREEE (reference sequence). With 4 bases clipped from V and 1 base from J, the junction kept 8 bases outside the gene matches. CDR3 length equals 17 residues.

The V call is TRBV19, the J call TRBJ1-5; 10 nucleotides align to TRBD1. The CDR3 is 15 amino acids. Germline V gene data show CDR1 as LNHDA and CDR2 as SQIVND (reference sequence). V dropped 6 bases and J dropped 6; count of bases not matched to a gene: 8. CDR3 nucleotides: TGTGCCAGTAGCACGGACAGGGGGGACAGTCAGCCCCAGCATTTT. Translation gives CASSTDRGDSQPQHF.

Here the CDR3 reads CAWSQGSGRASYEQYF. CDR3 nucleotide sequence: TGTGCCTGGAGTCAAGGGAGCGGGAGGGCCTCCTACGAGCAGTACTTC. The V gene is TRBV30, the J gene TRBJ2-7, with TRBD2 matching 10 bases. The germline gives CDR1 GTSNPN, CDR2 SVGIG (reference sequence). V was pared by 2 bases and J by 0 bases, with 7 bases of the junction left unmatched. The CDR3 spans 16 residues.

The chain is built from TRBV3-1 (or the pseudogene TRBV3-2) and TRBJ1-4, with 9 bases that match TRBD1. Trimming cost V 0 bases and J 8 bases; bases outside gene matches: 4. The CDR3 covers 15 residues. CDR1 LGHDT and CDR2 YNNKEL come from the germline V gene (reference sequence). Written as DNA, the CDR3 is TGTGCCAGCAGCCAAGACCCGGGACAGGGAGAAAAACTGTTTTTT. Translating gives CASSQDPGQGEKLFF.

The chain couples TRBV10-3 to TRBJ1-1; TRBD1 agrees at 8 bases. The CDR3 contains 15 residues. The V gene's germline CDR1 is ENHRY and CDR2 SYGVKD. The V and J ends lost 6 bases and 0 bases, in that order; junction bases with no gene match: 6. This CDR3 is CAIRDRDNMNTEAFF. CDR3 nucleotide sequence: TGTGCCATCAGGGACAGGGACAATATGAACACTGAAGCTTTCTTT.

The V call is TRBV4-1, the J call TRBJ1-6; 11 nucleotides line up with TRBD1. This CDR3 is 17 amino acids long. The V gene end was trimmed by 4 bases and the J gene end by 9 bases; junction bases not matched to a gene: 11. Germline V gene lookup returns CDR1 MGHRA and CDR2 YSYEKL. The CDR3 DNA sequence: TGCGCCAGCAGCCCGCAAAGGGGGACAGGGGGTTTTTCACCCCTCCACTTT. This encodes CASSPQRGTGGFSPLHF.

This clone was seen a single time. CDR3 region: CAIRGDYFSETQYF. In DNA, the CDR3 is TGTGCCATCAGAGGGGACTACTTCTCAGAGACCCAGTACTTC. V and J are TRBV10-3 and TRBJ2-5, with 7 bases fitting TRBD2. There are 14 residues in the CDR3. The J segment lost 4 bases and the V segment lost 6 bases, leaving 8 bases of the junction unmatched. Per germline, CDR1 ENHRY and CDR2 SYGVKD.

The rearrangement joins TRBV10-2 to TRBJ2-2; 11 bases line up with TRBD2. V gave up 7 bases and J gave up 3 bases; unmatched junction bases: 10. CDR3 size: 17 residues. Germline CDR1 WSHSY, CDR2 SAAADI. DNA of the CDR3: TGCGCCAGCACCCCCCCTCCTAGCGGGGGGTACACCGGGGAGCTGTTTTTT. This encodes CASTPPPSGGYTGELFF.

The gene calls are TRBV4-2 and TRBJ1-2; TRBD1 matches at 8 bases. Per germline, CDR1 LGHNA and CDR2 YNFKEQ. The CDR3 extends over 17 amino acids. V shed 1 base and J 4 bases; nucleotides not matched to a gene: 11. CDR3 nucleotide sequence: TGTGCCAGCAGCCAAGTTTTAGGGGACAGGACGACCTATGGCTACACCTTC. Translating gives CASSQVLGDRTTYGYTF.

CDR3 sequence (DNA): TGTGCCAGCAGTGAGGGGGCGGTTGACACCGGGGAGCTGTTTTTT. This sequence encodes CASSEGAVDTGELFF. This chain joins TRBV2 and TRBJ2-2, with a possible D match to TRBD1 (6 bases). This CDR3 comprises 15 residues. Trimming took 3 bases from V and 3 from J, leaving 11 bases between them. CDR1 is SNHLY and CDR2 is FYNNEI in the germline V gene.

The CDR3 is CASSPGTELRREQYF. The CDR3 region has the DNA TGTGCCAGTAGTCCCGGGACAGAATTAAGGCGCGAGCAGTACTTC. V gene TRBV19 combines with J gene TRBJ2-7, with 7 nucleotides matching TRBD1. With V trimmed by 5 bases and J by 6 bases, 13 bases remained unmatched. CDR3 length: 15 amino acids. Germline-derived CDR1 and CDR2 are LNHDA and SQIVND (reference sequence).